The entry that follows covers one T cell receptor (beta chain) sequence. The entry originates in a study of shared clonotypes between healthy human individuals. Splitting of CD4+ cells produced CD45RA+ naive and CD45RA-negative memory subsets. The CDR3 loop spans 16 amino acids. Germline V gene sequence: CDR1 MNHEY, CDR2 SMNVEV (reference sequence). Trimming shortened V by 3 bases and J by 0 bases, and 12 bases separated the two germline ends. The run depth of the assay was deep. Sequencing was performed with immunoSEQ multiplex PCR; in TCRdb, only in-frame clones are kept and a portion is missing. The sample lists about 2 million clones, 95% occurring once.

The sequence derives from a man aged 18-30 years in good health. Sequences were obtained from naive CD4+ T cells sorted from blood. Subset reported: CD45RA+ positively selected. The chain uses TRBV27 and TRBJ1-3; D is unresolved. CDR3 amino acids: CASSLKALGSGNTIYF. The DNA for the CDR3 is TGTGCCAGCAGTTTGAAAGCCCTGGGCTCTGGAAACACCATATATTTT.